The following is a TCR beta chain sequence with its context. This clone was counted a few times. Its antigen remains unidentified. The input lacks base qualities; no much larger clone sits a single base away. This record belongs to a study of blood T cell repertoires in COVID-19 (dated by TCRdb to about 2020). Some background on the complete study: Samples from collaborators originated in the United States, Italy and Spain and spanned both the acute and convalescent phases of COVID-19. The prospective study material was composed of cDNA or gDNA derived from T cells, B-cell-depleted T cells, or PBMCs. Deeply sampled blood TCRbeta repertoires from subjects exposed to, actively infected with, or recovered from COVID-19 were included in the dataset. The repertoires were released in a freely available public database meant as a resource for research on the immune response to SARS-CoV-2. The samples were drawn from the first 160 participants of the ongoing ImmuneRACE study and from 950 to 1,500 subjects provided by 6 global collaborators. A de-identified subject ID, COVID-19 status, age in years and sex were almost always included in the sample metadata. Where available, HLA class I and class II types were taken from metadata supplied by the sample provider and were not determined by assay-based typing.

TCRbeta CDR3 regions were amplified from genomic DNA by means of the immunoSEQ Assay, a bias-controlled multiplex PCR. The authors processed their data as follows. Nucleated cell counts per sample were estimated from amplification of reference gene primers within the assay. To quantify the absolute abundance of each unique TCRbeta CDR3 rearrangement, sequence reads were collapsed and filtered. For each sample, productive Simpson clonality was calculated as the square root of Simpson's diversity index across productive rearrangements. TCRdb provides this immuneACCESS table in a form limited to in-frame rearrangements. Some clones are lacking; in checked studies, under half of them reflect an unresolved V gene, and why the rest are absent is not known. The D gene and trimming were derived from the DNA, and the V and J assignments and clone size from that table. The sample table lists a few hundred thousand clones, around 88% of them with a count of one. The ten largest clones take up roughly 4% of the sample.

Per the germline V gene (reference sequence), LGHDT is the CDR1 and YNNKEL is the CDR2. V sheds 0 bases and J sheds 10 bases, leaving 18 bases between their ends. From the cysteine up to the phenylalanine, the CDR3 has a length of 15 residues. The DNA shown is the 45-base CDR3, in frame from base 1. Participants in the prospective study were enrolled through a virtual design, were aged roughly 18 to 100 years, and lived in fewer than 30 United States geographic areas. In the prospective study, participants were assigned to cohorts based on the clinical history participants reported in a screening survey and a study questionnaire. ImmuneRACE Cohort 3 recovered participants were defined by two consecutive negative NP/OP PCR tests, healthcare professional clearance, or symptom resolution. In the prospective study, mobile phlebotomists collected whole blood, serum and a nasopharyngeal or oropharyngeal swab from each participant. Prospective study participants could optionally give additional blood draws and questionnaires over an approximately 2-month period. Prospective study blood samples were shipped either frozen or at room temperature before DNA extraction.

Broad study findings and their caveats: Clinical and demographic metadata were provided uncurated, with the amount varying by source and participant.

The TCR sequence derives from a woman in her 30s who had recovered from COVID-19. The V gene is TRBV3-1 (or the pseudogene TRBV3-2) and the J gene is TRBJ1-2, with the D gene call left open. The sequenced sample consisted of PBMCs or T cells enriched from blood (not recorded which). At the DNA level, the sequence is TGTGCCAGCAGCCAAGAGGTCCGGACGGGGATCGACTACACCTTC. Its translation is CASSQEVRTGIDYTF.